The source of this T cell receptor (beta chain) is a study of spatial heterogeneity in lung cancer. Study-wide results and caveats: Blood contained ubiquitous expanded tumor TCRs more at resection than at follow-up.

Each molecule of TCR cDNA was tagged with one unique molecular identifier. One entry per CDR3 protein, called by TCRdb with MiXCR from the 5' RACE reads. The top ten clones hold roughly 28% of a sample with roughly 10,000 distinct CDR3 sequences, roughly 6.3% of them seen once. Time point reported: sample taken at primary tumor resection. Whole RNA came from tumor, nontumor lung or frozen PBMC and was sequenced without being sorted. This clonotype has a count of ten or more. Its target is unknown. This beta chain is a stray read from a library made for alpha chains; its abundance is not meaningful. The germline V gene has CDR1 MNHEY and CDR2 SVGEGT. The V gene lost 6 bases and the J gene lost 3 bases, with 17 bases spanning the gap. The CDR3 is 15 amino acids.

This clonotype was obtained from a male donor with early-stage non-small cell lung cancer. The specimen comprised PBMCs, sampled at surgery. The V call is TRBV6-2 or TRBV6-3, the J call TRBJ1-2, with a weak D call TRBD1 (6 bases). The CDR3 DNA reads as TGTGCCAGCAGCCCAAACAGGGTTGGGCACTATGGCTACACCTTC. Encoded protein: CASSPNRVGHYGYTF.